This record covers a single T cell receptor (beta chain). Its target is not known. The CDR3 totals 16 residues. CDR1 is SGHAT, CDR2 FQNNGV, per germline. Trimming shortened V by 3 bases and J by 1 base, and 15 bases separated the two germline ends. This specimen belongs to a study of cytomegalovirus exposure and HLA in healthy donors. The PCR contained 60 Vbeta and 13 Jbeta primers. Produced via immunoSEQ multiplex PCR; TCRdb's table is partial and in-frame only. The repertoire holds about 210,000 clones, with almost 80% as singletons. Healthy bone marrow donors supplied every sample. Study-wide points: TCR beta V- and J-gene trimming was later associated with a missense DCLRE1C variant. In terms of immune exposure information, only CMV serostatus was available.

The chain recombines TRBV11-2 with TRBJ2-5; perhaps TRBD1 as D (6 bases). The TCR comes from a male donor in good health and CMV-seronegative. Material for sequencing was PBMCs. The CDR3 DNA reads TGTGCCAGCAGCTTTGTTCTGCCAGGGGCCCAAGAGACCCAGTACTTC. Translating it yields CASSFVLPGAQETQYF.